Listed below are T cell receptor beta chains from one sample, sequenced in a study of blood T cell repertoires in COVID-19. Only in-frame clones appear in the TCRdb table, and some are missing; sequencing was by immunoSEQ multiplex PCR. The data show about 270,000 clones, with under 90% seen just once and less than 2.5% held by the top ten. The specimen sequenced was peripheral blood. Every receptor here comes from a man aged 50 to 59 with acute or convalescent COVID-19. The conserved cysteine and the conserved F or W are not part of the CDR3 here. A D gene is named only where the DNA matches it firmly. Clone size is shown for a subset of rows, as once, few, many or a class of expanded clone.

clone_size j_call d_call v_call cdr3_aa
- TRBJ1-2 TRBD1 TRBV28 ASTITHPGQAYGYT
- TRBJ2-1 - TRBV27 ASTPRRGNEQF
once TRBJ1-5 TRBD1 TRBV18 ASSPGQGAGQPQH
once TRBJ2-7 - TRBV19 ASSRGMGVYEQY
- TRBJ2-3 TRBD2 TRBV18 ASSPLSGVTDTQY
- TRBJ1-5 - TRBV3-1/TRBV3-2 ASSQGGFDQPQH
once TRBJ2-7 - TRBV20-1 SASSGHEQY
- TRBJ2-4 TRBD1 TRBV29-1 SVGGQGQNIQY
- TRBJ1-5 TRBD1 TRBV7-9 ASSAGTGYGQPQH
- TRBJ2-2 - TRBV19 ASTLGGVGTGELF
- TRBJ1-1 - TRBV9 ASSFTTVNTEAF
few TRBJ1-1 - TRBV5-6 ASSLAAGAF
once TRBJ1-4 - TRBV10-3 AISSGEKLF
- TRBJ1-1 - TRBV5-6 ASSVDRNTEAF
- TRBJ1-5 TRBD1 TRBV19 ASSMVFSGTGSDGGQPQH
- TRBJ1-2 - TRBV4-1 ASSQVLRGRRGWNGYT
- TRBJ1-4 TRBD1 TRBV27 ASSLLTGAGEKLF
- TRBJ2-3 - TRBV24-1 ATSDVGSTDTQY
- TRBJ1-6 - TRBV19 ASSIIGGSSPLH
- TRBJ1-2 - TRBV6-6 ASSYRGGLNGYT
- TRBJ1-3 TRBD1 TRBV3-1/TRBV3-2 ASSPQGVRGNTIY
few TRBJ2-2 - TRBV4-1 ASSQGRWGLGGELF
- TRBJ1-1 - TRBV6-5 ASSSGENTEAF
- TRBJ2-7 - TRBV7-9 ASSLATVVEQY
- TRBJ1-1 - TRBV19 ASSALANTEAF
- TRBJ1-5 TRBD1 TRBV7-6 ASSYNRGPNQPQH
- TRBJ2-7 - TRBV5-8 ASSPGGSYEQY
- TRBJ1-2 TRBD1 TRBV6-1 ASSGTGTGHLYGYT
- TRBJ1-5 - TRBV7-2 ASSLGGSLNQPQH
- TRBJ2-2 TRBD2 TRBV12-5 ASGRTSGPAGELF
- TRBJ2-7 - TRBV2 ASSLSKVGGAQY
- TRBJ2-1 - TRBV10-2 ASRLARDEQF
- TRBJ1-4 - TRBV6-5 ASGGPGREKLF
- TRBJ1-1 TRBD1 TRBV18 ASSPRQGTNTEAF
once TRBJ2-7 TRBD2 TRBV5-6 ASSLGTSGLGY
- TRBJ1-6 - TRBV3-1/TRBV3-2 ASSLPGSTGSPLH
- TRBJ2-3 TRBD2 TRBV13 ASSSAGDTDTQY
- TRBJ2-1 - TRBV11-3 ASSLAGTDGHEQF
- TRBJ2-5 TRBD2 TRBV5-1 ASTLTLAGEETQY
- TRBJ2-4 TRBD2 TRBV5-5 ASSLTGTSYIIQY
- TRBJ1-2 TRBD1 TRBV5-1 ASSSSTGIRYGYT
- TRBJ2-5 - TRBV6-5 ASSTSPRGETQY
- TRBJ1-5 - TRBV4-1 ASSQVQNNQPQH
- TRBJ1-3 - TRBV7-8 ASTPMETSGNTIY
- TRBJ2-1 - TRBV7-8 ASSLEHRLVLTNEQF
- TRBJ1-4 TRBD1 TRBV29-1 SAAGTGRTEKLF